A selection of T cell receptor beta chains follows, all from one sample in a study of control samples from healthy donors and cancer patients. The repertoire was sequenced with immunoSEQ multiplex PCR; TCRdb's copy has only in-frame clones and lacks some. This table has about 270,000 clones, around 79% appearing once. Material for sequencing was PBMCs. The origin of the receptors is a woman in her sixties or seventies with lung cancer. The CDR3 runs from the conserved cysteine through the conserved F or W. The D gene is left open where the match is weak. Only some rows state a clone size, as once, few, many or a class for expanded clones.

-	TRBV2	TRBJ1-5	-	TGTGCCAGCAGTGCTGTGGACTGGGGTCAGCCCCAGCATTTT	CASSAVDWGQPQHF
TRBD2	TRBV7-2	TRBJ2-3	-	TGTGCCAGCAGCTTAATGGCGGGAGTTGGCACAGATACGCAGTATTTT	CASSLMAGVGTDTQYF
TRBD1	TRBV10-3	TRBJ1-5	-	TGTGCCATCAGTGAGTCGACAGGGGGCGCGGAGGGCAATCAGCCCCAGCATTTT	CAISESTGGAEGNQPQHF
-	TRBV9	TRBJ2-5	-	TGTGCCAGCAGCTTGACCGGGACGGTGGAAGAGACCCAGTACTTC	CASSLTGTVEETQYF
-	TRBV6-1	TRBJ1-3	once	TGTGCCAGCAGTGAAGCCAGAAACACCATATATTTT	CASSEARNTIYF
-	TRBV5-4	TRBJ2-2	-	TGTGCCAGCAGCCGCTCGGCTAGCGCCGACACCGGGGAGCTGTTTTTT	CASSRSASADTGELFF
-	TRBV11-2	TRBJ1-6	-	TGTGCCAGCAGCTCTAGTAGTGATTCACCCCTCCACTTT	CASSSSSDSPLHF
TRBD1	TRBV15	TRBJ1-5	-	TGTGCCACAGGACAGGGATCTAATCAGCCCCAGCATTTT	CATGQGSNQPQHF
TRBD1	TRBV28	TRBJ2-3	-	TGTGCCAGCAGTTTCCGCCCGGGACAGGGGCCAGATACGCAGTATTTT	CASSFRPGQGPDTQYF
-	TRBV3-1/TRBV3-2	TRBJ1-2	once	TGTGCCAGCAGCCTAAACTATGGCTACACCTTC	CASSLNYGYTF
-	TRBV4-1	TRBJ1-1	-	TGCGCCAGCAGCCAAGATGCAGACAGGACTTACACTGAAGCTTTCTTT	CASSQDADRTYTEAFF
TRBD1	TRBV5-1	TRBJ2-1	-	TGCGCCAGCAGCCCGGACAGGGTAAGCTATGAGCAGTTCTTC	CASSPDRVSYEQFF
-	TRBV13	TRBJ2-7	once	TGTGCCAGCAGTCACGGAAGACTGAGCTCCTACGAGCAGTACTTC	CASSHGRLSSYEQYF
-	TRBV5-1	TRBJ2-2	once	TGCGCCAGCAGCCCGGACCCGACCGGGGAGCTGTTTTTT	CASSPDPTGELFF
-	TRBV11-1	TRBJ1-5	-	TGTGCCAGCAGCTTAACGGGTGATCAGCCCCAGCATTTT	CASSLTGDQPQHF
TRBD1	TRBV20-1	TRBJ1-3	-	TGCAGTGCTAGTCAGGGGGCAGGGAACACCATATATTTT	CSASQGAGNTIYF
TRBD2	TRBV3-1/TRBV3-2	TRBJ2-7	-	TGTGCCAGCAGCCAGAGGGCGGGAGGCGAGCAGTACTTC	CASSQRAGGEQYF
-	TRBV6-5	TRBJ2-1	-	TGTGCCAGCAGTTACCCGGGGCGGGGTAATGAGCAGTTCTTC	CASSYPGRGNEQFF
-	TRBV11-2	TRBJ1-5	-	TGTGCCAGCAGCTTAGATCCCTCGGGGCCCCAGCATTTT	CASSLDPSGPQHF
-	TRBV6-5	TRBJ1-1	-	TGTGCCAGCAGTTTCGGGACCGTGAACACTGAAGCTTTCTTT	CASSFGTVNTEAFF
-	TRBV12-3/TRBV12-4	TRBJ1-1	-	TGTGCCAGCAGGGTACTGAACACTGAAGCTTTCTTT	CASRVLNTEAFF
-	TRBV27	TRBJ1-1	-	TGTGCCAGTACCGACTTGAACACTGAAGCTTTCTTT	CASTDLNTEAFF
-	TRBV5-1	TRBJ2-7	-	TGCGCCAGCACGGAACCCGGACATCGCGGAAACGAGCAGTACTTC	CASTEPGHRGNEQYF
TRBD1	TRBV2	TRBJ1-2	-	TGTGCCAGCTGGCCAGGGGGCAACTATGGCTACACCTTC	CASWPGGNYGYTF
-	TRBV28	TRBJ2-5	-	TGTGCCAGCAGTTTATTGGGAGAGACCCAGTACTTC	CASSLLGETQYF
-	TRBV12-3/TRBV12-4	TRBJ2-2	-	TGTGCCAGCCCCCGTATAAGCGGGGAGCTGTTTTTT	CASPRISGELFF
-	TRBV29-1	TRBJ2-4	-	TGCAGCGTTGTCGGAGGGTTGGCCAAAAACATTCAGTACTTC	CSVVGGLAKNIQYF
TRBD2	TRBV30	TRBJ2-7	-	TGTGCCTGGGGACTAGCGGGTCCCTCCTACGAGCAGTACTTC	CAWGLAGPSYEQYF
-	TRBV5-4	TRBJ2-3	-	TGTGCCAGCAGCTTGGGCCCAGGGAAGTGGACAGATACGCAGTATTTT	CASSLGPGKWTDTQYF
-	TRBV19	TRBJ1-6	-	TGTGCCAGTAGTCCCTTAGAGAGAAGTTCACCCCTCCACTTT	CASSPLERSSPLHF
TRBD1	TRBV2	TRBJ2-7	-	TGTGCCAGCAGTAGGGACCGGGACAGGGGGTACGAGCAGTACTTC	CASSRDRDRGYEQYF
TRBD2	TRBV4-2	TRBJ2-2	-	TGTGCCAGCAGCCAACCTACGGGACTAGCGGCGAACACCGGGGAGCTGTTTTTT	CASSQPTGLAANTGELFF
-	TRBV7-9	TRBJ1-1	-	TGTGCCAGCAGCTTAGGTCAGGGGATGAACACTGAAGCTTTCTTT	CASSLGQGMNTEAFF
-	TRBV4-1	TRBJ1-2	-	TGCGCCAGCAGCCAAGGGAGGCTCGGACGGAACTATGGCTACACCTTC	CASSQGRLGRNYGYTF
-	TRBV7-8	TRBJ2-5	-	TGTGCCAGCAGCCAAGGGTCGGGTCCAAAAATGGAGACCCAGTACTTC	CASSQGSGPKMETQYF
TRBD1	TRBV10-2	TRBJ2-2	-	TGCGCCACCACAGGGGTGAACACCGGGGAGCTGTTTTTT	CATTGVNTGELFF
-	TRBV7-8	TRBJ1-2	few	TGTGCCAGCAGCCCGGCCGGGACCACCCTCTATGGCTACACCTTC	CASSPAGTTLYGYTF